This TCR beta chain stems from a study of cytomegalovirus exposure and HLA in healthy donors. Study context: Genetic ancestry analysis placed over 65% of the roughly 400 donors that were genotyped in the Caucasian-associated cluster. General observations from the study: The study recorded over 150 TCR beta chains that were cytomegalovirus-associated.

PCR amplification relied on 60 Vbeta primers (plus 13 Jbeta primers). TCRdb keeps only in-frame clones here, not all; method: immunoSEQ multiplex PCR. Seen here are around 120,000 clones, 80% observed once, and the top ten hold over 2.5%. In regard to this clone: Its specificity is not known. Mismatch with germline at one junction end may stem from a read error.

The CDR3 covers 14 residues. Looked up from germline, CDR1 is SEHNR and CDR2 is FQNEAQ (reference sequence). Healthy bone marrow donors made up the donor group. This TCR derives from a male donor in good health and CMV-seronegative. The source material was PBMCs. The rearrangement joins TRBV7-9 to TRBJ1-1; D gene unclear. DNA for the CDR3: TGTTCCAGCAGCTTAGCGCTGGGAGGGACTGAAGCTTTCTTT. It encodes CSSSLALGGTEAFF.